This is a list of T cell receptor beta chains from one sample in a study of T-cell reconstitution after alpha-beta-depleted transplantation in children. One entry per CDR3 protein, called by TCRdb with MiXCR from the PCR reads. The sample holds some 26,000 distinct CDR3 sequences, roughly 19% seen once. This specimen was PBMCs, mostly from graft donor cells, taken 60 days after TCRalphabeta/CD19-depleted stem cell transplant. The receptors stem from a male patient aged 2 to 10 who had a stem cell transplant for acute lymphoblastic leukemia, so the T cells may come from the graft donor. The CDR3 runs from the conserved cysteine through the conserved F or W. D genes are given only for firm matches. Clone size is stated in some rows and not others, as once, few, many or a class when expanded.

d_gene: .
j_gene: TRBJ2-2
abundance: many
v_gene: TRBV20-1
CDR3nt: TGCAGTGCTACTTTTCACACCGGGGAGCTGTTTTTT
CDR3aa: CSATFHTGELFF

d_gene: .
j_gene: TRBJ1-4
abundance: few
v_gene: TRBV7-2
CDR3nt: TGTGCCAGCAGCTTTCAGGGAGTGGGTGAAAAACTGTTTTTT
CDR3aa: CASSFQGVGEKLFF

d_gene: .
j_gene: TRBJ2-3
abundance: many
v_gene: TRBV7-2
CDR3nt: TGTGCCAGCAGCCCGTTCTCAGATACGCAGTATTTT
CDR3aa: CASSPFSDTQYF

d_gene: .
j_gene: TRBJ2-5
abundance: many
v_gene: TRBV6-2/TRBV6-3
CDR3nt: TGTGCCAGCAGTTACAACCAGCGGTTTTCGTCCCAGTACTTC
CDR3aa: CASSYNQRFSSQYF

d_gene: .
j_gene: TRBJ1-1
abundance: .
v_gene: TRBV6-6
CDR3nt: TGTGCCAGCACCTCAGGGAGAGAGGCTTTCTTT
CDR3aa: CASTSGREAFF

d_gene: .
j_gene: TRBJ2-5
abundance: few
v_gene: TRBV18
CDR3nt: TGTGCCAGCTCACCTCTACAGGGTATGGAGACCCAGTACTTC
CDR3aa: CASSPLQGMETQYF

d_gene: .
j_gene: TRBJ2-7
abundance: many
v_gene: TRBV27
CDR3nt: TGTGCCAGCAGTCTACAGGGAGGGAACTACGAGCAGTACTTC
CDR3aa: CASSLQGGNYEQYF

d_gene: TRBD2
j_gene: TRBJ2-3
abundance: many
v_gene: TRBV5-1
CDR3nt: TGCGCCAGCAGCTTACTAGCGGGGGTAGATACGCAGTATTTT
CDR3aa: CASSLLAGVDTQYF

d_gene: .
j_gene: TRBJ2-3
abundance: many
v_gene: TRBV28
CDR3nt: TGTGCCAGCAGTTCGCCGGGCCTTAAATCGGCAGATACGCAGTATTTT
CDR3aa: CASSSPGLKSADTQYF

d_gene: TRBD2
j_gene: TRBJ2-1
abundance: .
v_gene: TRBV20-1
CDR3nt: TGCAGTGCCAGGGGGGGGACTAGCGGGAGCGTTAATGAGCAGTTCTTC
CDR3aa: CSARGGTSGSVNEQFF

d_gene: TRBD1
j_gene: TRBJ1-1
abundance: .
v_gene: TRBV5-1
CDR3nt: TGCGCCAGCAGCTCGGCAAGGGGGCTGAACACTGAAGCTTTCTTT
CDR3aa: CASSSARGLNTEAFF

d_gene: TRBD1
j_gene: TRBJ1-6
abundance: .
v_gene: TRBV5-4
CDR3nt: TGTGCCAGCAGCTTGGACAGGGGCAAGGATTCACCCCTCCACTTT
CDR3aa: CASSLDRGKDSPLHF

d_gene: .
j_gene: TRBJ1-2
abundance: many
v_gene: TRBV7-2
CDR3nt: TGTGCCAGCAGCACCCAGACAGGCACTAACTATGGCTACACCTTC
CDR3aa: CASSTQTGTNYGYTF

d_gene: .
j_gene: TRBJ2-7
abundance: .
v_gene: TRBV7-2
CDR3nt: TGTGCCAGCAGCCAAGGTTCATGGGGACGCGACGAGCAGTACTTC
CDR3aa: CASSQGSWGRDEQYF

d_gene: TRBD1
j_gene: TRBJ2-5
abundance: few
v_gene: TRBV15
CDR3nt: TGTGCCACCAGCATCACAGGGGGCGAAGAGACCCAGTACTTC
CDR3aa: CATSITGGEETQYF

d_gene: .
j_gene: TRBJ2-1
abundance: few
v_gene: TRBV11-1
CDR3nt: TGTGCCAGCAGAATCAGCAATGAGCAGTTCTTC
CDR3aa: CASRISNEQFF

d_gene: .
j_gene: TRBJ1-1
abundance: .
v_gene: TRBV12-3/TRBV12-4
CDR3nt: TGTGCCAGCAGTCCCCCTCGTGGCGGAATAAACACTGAAGCTTTCTTT
CDR3aa: CASSPPRGGINTEAFF

d_gene: .
j_gene: TRBJ1-2
abundance: .
v_gene: TRBV12-3/TRBV12-4
CDR3nt: TGTGCCAGCAGTTTAAACATGGGCTACACCTTC
CDR3aa: CASSLNMGYTF

d_gene: .
j_gene: TRBJ2-2
abundance: .
v_gene: TRBV2
CDR3nt: TGTGCCAGCAGTGAATGGGGGAACACCGGGGAGCTGTTTTTT
CDR3aa: CASSEWGNTGELFF

d_gene: .
j_gene: TRBJ1-1
abundance: few
v_gene: TRBV5-1
CDR3nt: TGCGCCAGCAGCTTGGCTGCGTCTGAAGCTTTCTTT
CDR3aa: CASSLAASEAFF

d_gene: .
j_gene: TRBJ1-5
abundance: .
v_gene: TRBV20-1
CDR3nt: TGCAGTGCTAGTGGGGGAGTTGGACAGCCCCAGCATTTT
CDR3aa: CSASGGVGQPQHF

d_gene: TRBD2
j_gene: TRBJ2-1
abundance: .
v_gene: TRBV7-9
CDR3nt: TGTGCCAGCAGCTCCTATAGCGGGAGACGCAATGAGCAGTTCTTC
CDR3aa: CASSSYSGRRNEQFF

d_gene: .
j_gene: TRBJ2-3
abundance: .
v_gene: TRBV12-3/TRBV12-4
CDR3nt: TGTGCCAGCAGTTTCAGCCCAGATACGCAGTATTTT
CDR3aa: CASSFSPDTQYF

d_gene: .
j_gene: TRBJ2-7
abundance: .
v_gene: TRBV6-1
CDR3nt: TGTGCCAGCAGTGAAGCGTTCTCCTACGAGCAGTACTTC
CDR3aa: CASSEAFSYEQYF

d_gene: .
j_gene: TRBJ1-1
abundance: .
v_gene: TRBV11-2
CDR3nt: TGTGCCAGCAGCTTAGGGGGAGTGGCAATAGGGGCTTTCTTT
CDR3aa: CASSLGGVAIGAFF

d_gene: .
j_gene: TRBJ2-7
abundance: .
v_gene: TRBV9
CDR3nt: TGTGCCAGCAGCGTCAGGGAGGGGGCAAACTCCTACGAGCAGTACTTC
CDR3aa: CASSVREGANSYEQYF

d_gene: .
j_gene: TRBJ2-1
abundance: few
v_gene: TRBV20-1
CDR3nt: TGCAGTGCCCCGATTCATGGGTACAATGAGCAGTTCTTC
CDR3aa: CSAPIHGYNEQFF

d_gene: .
j_gene: TRBJ1-2
abundance: .
v_gene: TRBV12-5
CDR3nt: TGTGCTAGTGGTTTGTACGGGTATGGCTACACCTTC
CDR3aa: CASGLYGYGYTF

d_gene: .
j_gene: TRBJ2-3
abundance: many
v_gene: TRBV5-6
CDR3nt: TGTGCCAGCAGCTCCGAAAGCACAGATACGCAGTATTTT
CDR3aa: CASSSESTDTQYF

d_gene: TRBD1
j_gene: TRBJ2-7
abundance: .
v_gene: TRBV25-1
CDR3nt: TGTGCCAGCAGTGAGCGAACTACTACAGGGGGAAGGTCCTACGAGCAGTACTTC
CDR3aa: CASSERTTTGGRSYEQYF

d_gene: .
j_gene: TRBJ2-3
abundance: .
v_gene: TRBV4-1
CDR3nt: TGCGCCAGCAGCCAAGTAGCCCCTAGCACAGATACGCAGTATTTT
CDR3aa: CASSQVAPSTDTQYF

d_gene: .
j_gene: TRBJ2-3
abundance: .
v_gene: TRBV5-4
CDR3nt: TGTGCCAGCAGCTCCAGGGTAGCGGTTAGCACAGATACGCAGTATTTT
CDR3aa: CASSSRVAVSTDTQYF

d_gene: .
j_gene: TRBJ2-1
abundance: .
v_gene: TRBV5-1
CDR3nt: TGCGCCAGCAGCTTGGTACGCGGTAGTGAGCAGTTCTTC
CDR3aa: CASSLVRGSEQFF

d_gene: .
j_gene: TRBJ2-2
abundance: .
v_gene: TRBV5-1
CDR3nt: TGCGCCAGCAGCATCCGGGCCCCCGGCACCGGGGAGCTGTTTTTT
CDR3aa: CASSIRAPGTGELFF

d_gene: .
j_gene: TRBJ1-4
abundance: few
v_gene: TRBV10-3
CDR3nt: TGTGCCATCAGCCCGGGGACGCTGGGGGAAAAACTGTTTTTT
CDR3aa: CAISPGTLGEKLFF

d_gene: .
j_gene: TRBJ2-3
abundance: many
v_gene: TRBV3-1
CDR3nt: TGTGCCAGCAGCCAAGATCCCGGGGTGGGTACGCAGTATTTT
CDR3aa: CASSQDPGVGTQYF

d_gene: TRBD1
j_gene: TRBJ1-2
abundance: many
v_gene: TRBV29-1
CDR3nt: TGCAGCGTTGTCATACAGGGGGGAGTAGCCGATGGCTACACCTTC
CDR3aa: CSVVIQGGVADGYTF

d_gene: .
j_gene: TRBJ2-1
abundance: many
v_gene: TRBV4-1
CDR3nt: TGCGCCAGCAGCCAAGAGGGTCCCCTTAGCGATGAGCAGTTCTTC
CDR3aa: CASSQEGPLSDEQFF

d_gene: TRBD1
j_gene: TRBJ1-4
abundance: few
v_gene: TRBV6-5
CDR3nt: TGTGCCAGCAGTTACTCGAGGACAGGGAGGGAAAAACTGTTTTTT
CDR3aa: CASSYSRTGREKLFF

d_gene: .
j_gene: TRBJ2-5
abundance: many
v_gene: TRBV7-9
CDR3nt: TGTGCCAGCAGCGTTGGGACCAACCAAGAGACCCAGTACTTC
CDR3aa: CASSVGTNQETQYF

d_gene: .
j_gene: TRBJ2-7
abundance: .
v_gene: TRBV11-2
CDR3nt: TGTGCCAGCAGCTTAGTGGAGGGGGCCTACGAGCAGTACTTC
CDR3aa: CASSLVEGAYEQYF

d_gene: .
j_gene: TRBJ2-1
abundance: once
v_gene: TRBV30
CDR3nt: TGTGCCTGGAATCCTCGGGACTTCTACAATGAGCAGTTCTTC
CDR3aa: CAWNPRDFYNEQFF

d_gene: .
j_gene: TRBJ2-3
abundance: .
v_gene: TRBV11-2
CDR3nt: TGTGCCAGCAGCCCCTTTGGGCTGGATACGCAGTATTTT
CDR3aa: CASSPFGLDTQYF

d_gene: TRBD2
j_gene: TRBJ2-5
abundance: .
v_gene: TRBV9
CDR3nt: TGTGCCAGCAGCGCACTAGCGGGGCAAGAGACCCAGTACTTC
CDR3aa: CASSALAGQETQYF

d_gene: TRBD1
j_gene: TRBJ2-5
abundance: .
v_gene: TRBV5-4
CDR3nt: TGTGCCAGCAGGACAGAGATTCGGACAGGGACGGAAGAGACCCAGTACTTC
CDR3aa: CASRTEIRTGTEETQYF

d_gene: TRBD1
j_gene: TRBJ1-1
abundance: .
v_gene: TRBV4-3
CDR3nt: TGCGCCAGCAGCCATCCCGGACAGGGGCAGGCTGAAGCTTTCTTT
CDR3aa: CASSHPGQGQAEAFF

d_gene: .
j_gene: TRBJ2-2
abundance: few
v_gene: TRBV7-9
CDR3nt: TGTGCCAGCAGCCAGATTGCAGGTTTCACCGGGGAGCTGTTTTTT
CDR3aa: CASSQIAGFTGELFF

d_gene: .
j_gene: TRBJ2-2
abundance: few
v_gene: TRBV6-5
CDR3nt: TGTGCCAGCAGTGCAGACACCGGGGAGCTGTTTTTT
CDR3aa: CASSADTGELFF

d_gene: TRBD2
j_gene: TRBJ2-7
abundance: .
v_gene: TRBV20-1
CDR3nt: TGCAGTGCTAGAGGTCTCGGGACTATCGCCTCAAGCGAGCAGTACTTC
CDR3aa: CSARGLGTIASSEQYF

d_gene: TRBD1
j_gene: TRBJ1-2
abundance: few
v_gene: TRBV28
CDR3nt: TGTGCCAGCAGGGGGACAGTCTATGGCTACACCTTC
CDR3aa: CASRGTVYGYTF

d_gene: .
j_gene: TRBJ2-2
abundance: many
v_gene: TRBV12-3/TRBV12-4
CDR3nt: TGTGCCAGCAGCCAGAACACCGGGGAGCTGTTTTTT
CDR3aa: CASSQNTGELFF

d_gene: .
j_gene: TRBJ2-3
abundance: many
v_gene: TRBV12-3/TRBV12-4
CDR3nt: TGTGCCAGCAGTTTATCTAGCGGCACAGATACGCAGTATTTT
CDR3aa: CASSLSSGTDTQYF

d_gene: .
j_gene: TRBJ2-1
abundance: many
v_gene: TRBV5-1
CDR3nt: TGCGCCAGCAGCTTGGGAGGGACCCCGGCCTACAATGAGCAGTTCTTC
CDR3aa: CASSLGGTPAYNEQFF

d_gene: .
j_gene: TRBJ1-5
abundance: many
v_gene: TRBV7-8
CDR3nt: TGTGCCAGCAGCCCTCCTGGGGAGGGGCCCCAGCATTTT
CDR3aa: CASSPPGEGPQHF

d_gene: TRBD2
j_gene: TRBJ2-5
abundance: .
v_gene: TRBV28
CDR3nt: TGTGCCAGCAGTTTATCCCTAGCGGGGGCCCCCCAGTACTTC
CDR3aa: CASSLSLAGAPQYF